These T cell receptor beta chains were read from a single sample in a study of shared clonotypes between healthy human individuals. The repertoire was sequenced with immunoSEQ multiplex PCR; TCRdb's copy has only in-frame clones and lacks some. The data hold 760,000 or so clones, with 96% observed a single time. Sequencing was performed on naive CD8+ T cells sorted from blood. These receptors originate from a man aged 25 to 40 in good health. Each CDR3 is given with its conserved first and last residue. Each record gives: J gene, D gene, V gene, clone size, CDR3 DNA, CDR3 protein. A D gene is named only where the DNA matches it firmly. The size of a clone is reported for some rows only, either as once, few or many, or as a class for expanded clones.

j_gene: TRBJ2-4; d_gene: -; v_gene: TRBV5-1; abundance: -; CDR3nt: TGCGCCAGCAGCTTGCCCGGGTCCTCTCGCCGGGGCGCCGGGGTAGCCAAAAACATTCAGTACTTC; CDR3aa: CASSLPGSSRRGAGVAKNIQYF
j_gene: TRBJ1-1; d_gene: -; v_gene: TRBV11-2; abundance: once; CDR3nt: TGTGCCAGCAGCTTAATCTCTGGGAAGTACACTGAAGCTTTCTTT; CDR3aa: CASSLISGKYTEAFF
j_gene: TRBJ2-7; d_gene: TRBD2; v_gene: TRBV5-6; abundance: -; CDR3nt: TGTGCCAGCAGCCCGGGACTAGCAGTCTACGAGCAGTACTTC; CDR3aa: CASSPGLAVYEQYF
j_gene: TRBJ2-7; d_gene: -; v_gene: TRBV19; abundance: -; CDR3nt: TGTGCCAGTAGTATAACAAAGAGCTCCTACGAGCAGTACTTC; CDR3aa: CASSITKSSYEQYF
j_gene: TRBJ2-3; d_gene: TRBD1; v_gene: TRBV9; abundance: -; CDR3nt: TGTGCCAGCTCCCGACAGGGAAGCACAGATACGCAGTATTTT; CDR3aa: CASSRQGSTDTQYF
j_gene: TRBJ2-1; d_gene: TRBD2; v_gene: TRBV27; abundance: -; CDR3nt: TGTGCCAGCAGTTACTCGATGGGACTAGCGGGAGTCGGTGAGCAGTTCTTC; CDR3aa: CASSYSMGLAGVGEQFF
j_gene: TRBJ2-7; d_gene: TRBD2; v_gene: TRBV11-2; abundance: few; CDR3nt: TGTGCCAGCAGCTTAGAGGCGGGAGCCTTATACGAGCAGTACTTC; CDR3aa: CASSLEAGALYEQYF
j_gene: TRBJ2-7; d_gene: TRBD1; v_gene: TRBV19; abundance: -; CDR3nt: TGTGCCAGTAGTTTGAGGACAGGGTGGGACGAGCAGTACTTC; CDR3aa: CASSLRTGWDEQYF
j_gene: TRBJ2-7; d_gene: -; v_gene: TRBV6-5; abundance: -; CDR3nt: TGTGCCAGCAGTTATTCCCTAGCGCACACCTACGAGCAGTACTTC; CDR3aa: CASSYSLAHTYEQYF
j_gene: TRBJ2-2; d_gene: -; v_gene: TRBV25-1; abundance: -; CDR3nt: TGTGCCAGCAGTCACGCCCCCGGGGAGCTGTTTTTT; CDR3aa: CASSHAPGELFF
j_gene: TRBJ1-5; d_gene: -; v_gene: TRBV6-5; abundance: -; CDR3nt: TGTGCCAGCTGGGGGGGGGAAAGCAATCAGCCCCAGCATTTT; CDR3aa: CASWGGESNQPQHF
j_gene: TRBJ2-7; d_gene: TRBD2; v_gene: TRBV11-2; abundance: -; CDR3nt: TGTGCCAGCAGCTTAACTGCGACGGGAGGTACCTACGAGCAGTACTTC; CDR3aa: CASSLTATGGTYEQYF
j_gene: TRBJ1-1; d_gene: -; v_gene: TRBV6-5; abundance: -; CDR3nt: TGTGCCAGCAGTTACTCGATGCGGCGGAACACTGAAGCTTTCTTT; CDR3aa: CASSYSMRRNTEAFF
j_gene: TRBJ2-2; d_gene: -; v_gene: TRBV5-1; abundance: -; CDR3nt: TGCGCCAGCAGTATCGCAGGCGGGGATCACACCGGGGAGCTGTTTTTT; CDR3aa: CASSIAGGDHTGELFF
j_gene: TRBJ1-5; d_gene: -; v_gene: TRBV27; abundance: -; CDR3nt: TGTGCCAGCAGTTTCGCGGGCCGAAATCAGCCCCAGCATTTT; CDR3aa: CASSFAGRNQPQHF
j_gene: TRBJ2-2; d_gene: TRBD2; v_gene: TRBV9; abundance: -; CDR3nt: TGTGCCAGCAGCGTACCCCCCAGCGGGGTAGACACCGGGGAGCTGTTTTTT; CDR3aa: CASSVPPSGVDTGELFF
j_gene: TRBJ2-1; d_gene: TRBD2; v_gene: TRBV19; abundance: once; CDR3nt: TGTGCCAGTAGTATCCCTAGCGGGGACAATGAGCAGTTCTTC; CDR3aa: CASSIPSGDNEQFF
j_gene: TRBJ1-2; d_gene: -; v_gene: TRBV5-4; abundance: -; CDR3nt: TGTGCCAGCAGCTCCGACGACAGGTTCCCCGGGGATGGCTACACCTTC; CDR3aa: CASSSDDRFPGDGYTF
j_gene: TRBJ2-2; d_gene: -; v_gene: TRBV7-9; abundance: -; CDR3nt: TGTGCCAGCATCCCGGGACCGGGCACCGGGGAGCTGTTTTTT; CDR3aa: CASIPGPGTGELFF
j_gene: TRBJ2-1; d_gene: -; v_gene: TRBV9; abundance: once; CDR3nt: TGTGCCAGCAGCAGGTTGGAAAACAACAATGAGCAGTTCTTC; CDR3aa: CASSRLENNNEQFF
j_gene: TRBJ2-1; d_gene: -; v_gene: TRBV7-9; abundance: -; CDR3nt: TGTGCCAGCAGTCCCGTACAGGTCTCCTACAATGAGCAGTTCTTC; CDR3aa: CASSPVQVSYNEQFF
j_gene: TRBJ2-1; d_gene: TRBD1; v_gene: TRBV7-9; abundance: -; CDR3nt: TGTGCCAGCAGCTCCCGGGACAGAAACAATGAGCAGTTCTTC; CDR3aa: CASSSRDRNNEQFF
j_gene: TRBJ2-7; d_gene: -; v_gene: TRBV6-5; abundance: once; CDR3nt: TGTGCCAGCAGTTACTCGACGGCCTACGAGCAGTACTTC; CDR3aa: CASSYSTAYEQYF
j_gene: TRBJ2-1; d_gene: -; v_gene: TRBV5-6; abundance: -; CDR3nt: TGTGCCAGCAGCTTGGGTGGACTAAGTGTGATTAATGAGCAGTTCTTC; CDR3aa: CASSLGGLSVINEQFF
j_gene: TRBJ2-2; d_gene: TRBD1; v_gene: TRBV19; abundance: -; CDR3nt: TGTGCCAGTAGTATATGGACAGGGGTCACCGGGGAGCTGTTTTTT; CDR3aa: CASSIWTGVTGELFF
j_gene: TRBJ2-7; d_gene: -; v_gene: TRBV6-1; abundance: -; CDR3nt: TGTGCCAGCAGTGAAGCGGTACAGACGGGGTACGAGCAGTACTTC; CDR3aa: CASSEAVQTGYEQYF
j_gene: TRBJ1-1; d_gene: -; v_gene: TRBV9; abundance: -; CDR3nt: TGTGCCAGCAGTCCGAGTGGGGGGAGCACTGAAGCTTTCTTT; CDR3aa: CASSPSGGSTEAFF
j_gene: TRBJ2-7; d_gene: TRBD2; v_gene: TRBV19; abundance: -; CDR3nt: TGTGCCAGTAGTATGGGCGGGGGCTACGAGCAGTACTTC; CDR3aa: CASSMGGGYEQYF
j_gene: TRBJ2-3; d_gene: -; v_gene: TRBV6-5; abundance: -; CDR3nt: TGTGCCAGCAGTTACGTGGCGAGAGGCGGTTTAGATACGCAGTATTTT; CDR3aa: CASSYVARGGLDTQYF
j_gene: TRBJ2-2; d_gene: TRBD1; v_gene: TRBV7-6; abundance: -; CDR3nt: TGTGCCAGCAGCCATATACAGGGGGGCACCGGGGAGCTGTTTTTT; CDR3aa: CASSHIQGGTGELFF
j_gene: TRBJ2-7; d_gene: TRBD2; v_gene: TRBV5-1; abundance: -; CDR3nt: TGCGCCAGCAGCCCTGAGCGGGAGAGAACAAACGAGCAGTACTTC; CDR3aa: CASSPERERTNEQYF
j_gene: TRBJ2-2; d_gene: -; v_gene: TRBV7-8; abundance: -; CDR3nt: TGTGCCAGCAGCTTGACAGGCGCGAACACCGGGGAGCTGTTTTTT; CDR3aa: CASSLTGANTGELFF
j_gene: TRBJ2-7; d_gene: -; v_gene: TRBV7-9; abundance: -; CDR3nt: TGTGCCAGCAGCTCGTCGGAGGAGGTTTTCTACGAGCAGTACTTC; CDR3aa: CASSSSEEVFYEQYF
j_gene: TRBJ2-3; d_gene: -; v_gene: TRBV7-9; abundance: -; CDR3nt: TGTGCCAGCGCCCCCCTCCCCTGGCGGACAAGCACAGATACGCAGTATTTT; CDR3aa: CASAPLPWRTSTDTQYF
j_gene: TRBJ2-5; d_gene: -; v_gene: TRBV13; abundance: -; CDR3nt: TGTGCCAGCGGCCAACCGAGTGCGGGGTGGACCCAGTACTTC; CDR3aa: CASGQPSAGWTQYF
j_gene: TRBJ1-2; d_gene: -; v_gene: TRBV5-4; abundance: -; CDR3nt: TGTGCCAGCAGCTTGGAATGGGCTAACTATGGCTACACCTTC; CDR3aa: CASSLEWANYGYTF
j_gene: TRBJ2-7; d_gene: TRBD2; v_gene: TRBV19; abundance: -; CDR3nt: TGTGCCAGTAGTATAGGACTAGCGGCCGACTACGAGCAGTACTTC; CDR3aa: CASSIGLAADYEQYF
j_gene: TRBJ2-3; d_gene: TRBD2; v_gene: TRBV27; abundance: -; CDR3nt: TGTGCCAGCAGTTTATGGACTAGCGGTGAACGGGATACGCAGTATTTT; CDR3aa: CASSLWTSGERDTQYF
j_gene: TRBJ2-7; d_gene: -; v_gene: TRBV27; abundance: -; CDR3nt: TGTGCCAGCAGTTCGAGCGGCCGGTTGGGCGAGCAGTACTTC; CDR3aa: CASSSSGRLGEQYF
j_gene: TRBJ2-7; d_gene: -; v_gene: TRBV2; abundance: -; CDR3nt: TGTGCCAGCAGTGGAGGGACAAGGATATACTACGAGCAGTACTTC; CDR3aa: CASSGGTRIYYEQYF
j_gene: TRBJ2-7; d_gene: TRBD1; v_gene: TRBV7-9; abundance: -; CDR3nt: TGTGCCAGCAGCGCTCCGGGACAGGCTGAGCAGTACTTC; CDR3aa: CASSAPGQAEQYF
j_gene: TRBJ2-5; d_gene: -; v_gene: TRBV7-9; abundance: -; CDR3nt: TGTGCCAGCAGCCCCCGCCAGGGATTCACACAAGAGACCCAGTACTTC; CDR3aa: CASSPRQGFTQETQYF
j_gene: TRBJ2-2; d_gene: TRBD2; v_gene: TRBV15; abundance: -; CDR3nt: TGTGCCACCAGCTCGCGACCGGGACTAGCGGGATTGAACACCGGGGAGCTGTTTTTT; CDR3aa: CATSSRPGLAGLNTGELFF
j_gene: TRBJ2-1; d_gene: -; v_gene: TRBV7-8; abundance: -; CDR3nt: TGTGCCAGCAGTTCCGAGGACCGCCTCTACAATGAGCAGTTCTTC; CDR3aa: CASSSEDRLYNEQFF
j_gene: TRBJ2-7; d_gene: -; v_gene: TRBV12-5; abundance: -; CDR3nt: TGTGCTAGTTCCCAGGGGGGGTCGGAGCAGTACTTC; CDR3aa: CASSQGGSEQYF
j_gene: TRBJ2-3; d_gene: TRBD1; v_gene: TRBV9; abundance: -; CDR3nt: TGTGCCAGCAGCCCACGGGTAGCGGACAGGGCCGCAGATACGCAGTATTTT; CDR3aa: CASSPRVADRAADTQYF
j_gene: TRBJ2-1; d_gene: TRBD2; v_gene: TRBV10-1; abundance: -; CDR3nt: TGCGCCAGCAGTGTGTTAGCGGGCGATGAGCAGTTCTTC; CDR3aa: CASSVLAGDEQFF
j_gene: TRBJ1-2; d_gene: -; v_gene: TRBV28; abundance: -; CDR3nt: TGTGCCAGCAGTTTGACAGGAGGTGGCTACACCTTC; CDR3aa: CASSLTGGGYTF
j_gene: TRBJ1-5; d_gene: -; v_gene: TRBV27; abundance: -; CDR3nt: TGTGCCAGCAGTTTATCGCGGTACAATCAGCCCCAGCATTTT; CDR3aa: CASSLSRYNQPQHF
j_gene: TRBJ1-2; d_gene: -; v_gene: TRBV15; abundance: -; CDR3nt: TGTGCCACCACCCCCGAAGGACAGCCTCTTGGCTACACCTTC; CDR3aa: CATTPEGQPLGYTF
j_gene: TRBJ2-7; d_gene: TRBD1; v_gene: TRBV18; abundance: -; CDR3nt: TGTGCCAGCTCACCCCGGGACAGGGTCTACGAGCAGTACTTC; CDR3aa: CASSPRDRVYEQYF
j_gene: TRBJ2-7; d_gene: TRBD2; v_gene: TRBV5-4; abundance: -; CDR3nt: TGTGCCAGCACCTCACTAGCGTTCCCCTACGAGCAGTACTTC; CDR3aa: CASTSLAFPYEQYF
j_gene: TRBJ2-3; d_gene: TRBD1; v_gene: TRBV10-3; abundance: -; CDR3nt: TGTGCCATCGGACAGGACCGGGCAGATACGCAGTATTTT; CDR3aa: CAIGQDRADTQYF
j_gene: TRBJ2-5; d_gene: TRBD1; v_gene: TRBV27; abundance: -; CDR3nt: TGTGCCAGCAGTTCTTGGACAGGGCAAGAGACCCAGTACTTC; CDR3aa: CASSSWTGQETQYF
j_gene: TRBJ2-3; d_gene: -; v_gene: TRBV13; abundance: -; CDR3nt: TGTGCCAGCAGCTTAAGTCTAGGTGGAGATACGCAGTATTTT; CDR3aa: CASSLSLGGDTQYF
j_gene: TRBJ2-7; d_gene: -; v_gene: TRBV14; abundance: -; CDR3nt: TGTGCCAGCAGCCAAGTGGTTGGAGGATGGGTCTACGAGCAGTACTTC; CDR3aa: CASSQVVGGWVYEQYF
j_gene: TRBJ2-7; d_gene: -; v_gene: TRBV19; abundance: -; CDR3nt: TGTGCCAGTAGCCCCGGGACCGCCTACGAGCAGTACTTC; CDR3aa: CASSPGTAYEQYF
j_gene: TRBJ2-7; d_gene: -; v_gene: TRBV7-9; abundance: -; CDR3nt: TGTGCCAGCAGCGACCGGGACAAGCAAGACGAGCAGTACTTC; CDR3aa: CASSDRDKQDEQYF
j_gene: TRBJ2-7; d_gene: -; v_gene: TRBV2; abundance: -; CDR3nt: TGTGCCAGCAGTGAGCTGAGAGCCCTGGACGAGCAGTACTTC; CDR3aa: CASSELRALDEQYF
j_gene: TRBJ2-5; d_gene: TRBD2; v_gene: TRBV6-5; abundance: -; CDR3nt: TGTGCCGGAATTATAGCGGGAGAGAACCAAGAGACCCAGTACTTC; CDR3aa: CAGIIAGENQETQYF